The rows below give T cell receptor beta chains drawn from one sample of a study of blood T cell repertoires in COVID-19. The protocol was immunoSEQ multiplex PCR, while the TCRdb copy is restricted to in-frame clones and leaves out a portion. The data show around 180,000 clones, 75% to 85% seen once. The sample was peripheral blood. The receptors were sampled from a human donor in a cohort sampled during active COVID-19. CDR3s include the opening cysteine and the closing phenylalanine or tryptophan. A D gene is named only where the DNA matches it firmly. Clone size appears in some rows only: once, few, many, or a class for an expanded clone.

v_call	clone_size	j_call	d_call	cdr3_nt	cdr3_aa
TRBV18	NA	TRBJ2-2	NA	TGTGCCAGCACTCTAAGAACACAGATCACCGGGGAGCTGTTTTTT	CASTLRTQITGELFF
TRBV9	NA	TRBJ1-1	NA	TGTGCCAGCAGCGTAGCCACCGGGGTTACTGAAGCTTTCTTT	CASSVATGVTEAFF
TRBV7-2	NA	TRBJ1-2	NA	TGTGCCAGCAGCTTAGCGGAGAGATATGGCTACACCTTC	CASSLAERYGYTF
TRBV10-2	NA	TRBJ1-1	TRBD1	TGCGCCAGCAGGGGGACAGGGGGTTTGAACACTGAAGCTTTCTTT	CASRGTGGLNTEAFF
TRBV27	NA	TRBJ2-1	TRBD2	TGTGCCAGCAGTTTGGCTAGCGGGAGGGATGAGCAGTTCTTC	CASSLASGRDEQFF
TRBV28	NA	TRBJ2-7	NA	TGTGCCAGCAATGAGGAGGGGAACTACGAGCAGTACTTC	CASNEEGNYEQYF
TRBV6-6	NA	TRBJ2-1	NA	TGTGCCAGCGGCTCTAGCTCCAGCTCCTACAATGAGCAGTTCTTC	CASGSSSSSYNEQFF
TRBV5-1	NA	TRBJ2-7	TRBD2	TGCGCCAGCAGCTTGGCTAGCGGGAACGACGAGCAGTACTTC	CASSLASGNDEQYF
TRBV18	NA	TRBJ2-3	TRBD1	TGTGCCAGCTCACCAGCCCAGGGGGCGGACGATACGCAGTATTTT	CASSPAQGADDTQYF
TRBV6-5	NA	TRBJ2-7	NA	TGTGCCAGCAGTTCAGTGGGGGCCGTCGAGCAGTACTTC	CASSSVGAVEQYF
TRBV7-6	NA	TRBJ2-5	TRBD2	TGTGCCAGCAGCTTAGATCGGGGGGGGCCCCCGGAGACCCAGTACTTC	CASSLDRGGPPETQYF
TRBV7-3	NA	TRBJ2-2	NA	TGTGCCAGCAGCTTAACGTTAACCGGGGAGCTGTTTTTT	CASSLTLTGELFF
TRBV7-8	many	TRBJ1-1	NA	TGTGCCAGCAGCCTTCGGGTCTGGAACACTGAAGCTTTCTTT	CASSLRVWNTEAFF
TRBV4-1	NA	TRBJ2-5	NA	TGCGCCAGCAGCCTCGGGGTTCCAGAGACCCAGTACTTC	CASSLGVPETQYF
TRBV11-2	NA	TRBJ2-3	TRBD1	TGTGCCAGCAGCCGGGACAGGCCAGATACGCAGTATTTT	CASSRDRPDTQYF
TRBV6-2/TRBV6-3	NA	TRBJ1-4	NA	TGTGCCAGCAGTTTAACAGGGTTTGCAACTAATGAAAAACTGTTTTTT	CASSLTGFATNEKLFF
TRBV19	NA	TRBJ2-7	TRBD2	TGTGCCAGTAGTATGACTAGCGGGGGGGCCTACGAGCAGTACTTC	CASSMTSGGAYEQYF
TRBV27	NA	TRBJ1-3	TRBD1	TGTGCCAGCAGTTTAGGGCAGGGGGCTGGAAACACCATATATTTT	CASSLGQGAGNTIYF
TRBV7-9	NA	TRBJ1-1	NA	TGTGCCAGCAGCCAAGGGGGCACTGAAGCTTTCTTT	CASSQGGTEAFF
TRBV9	NA	TRBJ2-7	TRBD2	TGTGCCAGCAGCGTATCGAATAGCGGGCCCTCCTACGAGCAGTACTTC	CASSVSNSGPSYEQYF
TRBV13	NA	TRBJ2-7	TRBD1	TGTGCCAGCAGCTTAGAGGGACAGGGGCGAAACGAGCAGTACTTC	CASSLEGQGRNEQYF
TRBV5-1	NA	TRBJ2-2	NA	TGCGCCAGCAGCTTGGAATGGGGGGTAACCGGGGAGCTGTTTTTT	CASSLEWGVTGELFF
TRBV4-2	NA	TRBJ1-5	NA	TGTGCCAGCAGCCAAGACCCGCAGACTTCTAGAGGAAGTCAGCCCCAGCATTTT	CASSQDPQTSRGSQPQHF
TRBV11-2	NA	TRBJ1-2	NA	TGTGCCAGCAGCTTAGATTGGACACCCACGGGCTATGGCTACACCTTC	CASSLDWTPTGYGYTF
TRBV3-1/TRBV3-2	few	TRBJ1-3	NA	TGTGCCAGCAGCCAGCGGATGGGTCACGGGGGCTCTGGAAACACCATATATTTT	CASSQRMGHGGSGNTIYF
TRBV7-3	NA	TRBJ2-2	NA	TGTGCCAGCAGCTTAAGTCGGGAGTACACCGGGGAGCTGTTTTTT	CASSLSREYTGELFF
TRBV27	NA	TRBJ2-7	NA	TGTGCCAGCAGTCCCCGGACTGCCTACGAGCAGTACTTC	CASSPRTAYEQYF
TRBV19	NA	TRBJ2-7	TRBD2	TGTGCCAGTAGTATAGATAGTGGGAGGGGATCCTACGAGCAGTACTTC	CASSIDSGRGSYEQYF
TRBV27	NA	TRBJ1-1	NA	TGTGCCAGCAGAGATCGACCGGACAGACCCCTGAACACTGAAGCTTTCTTT	CASRDRPDRPLNTEAFF
TRBV4-2	NA	TRBJ1-2	TRBD1	TGTGCCAGCAGCCAAGCCGGGACAGCTAACTATGGCTACACCTTC	CASSQAGTANYGYTF
TRBV5-1	many	TRBJ2-1	NA	TGCGCCAGCAGCTTGGGAGGGCTCCTCTCCTACAATGAGCAGTTCTTC	CASSLGGLLSYNEQFF